This passage covers 3 T cell receptor beta chains from one sample sequenced in a study of blood T cell repertoires in COVID-19. Method: immunoSEQ multiplex PCR; TCRdb's copy keeps in-frame clones and lacks some. The data contain 200,000 to 300,000 clones, 90% of them singletons. The sample consisted of peripheral blood. These TCRs come from a woman aged 40 to 55 with acute or convalescent COVID-19.

This chain joins TRBV3-1 (or the pseudogene TRBV3-2) and TRBJ1-2; a possible D gene is TRBD1 (6 bases). The CDR3 contains 14 residues. Germline values: CDR1 LGHDT, CDR2 YNNKEL (reference sequence). Between the trimmed V and J ends, which lost 2 bases and 8 bases, there was a span of 15 bases. CDR3 DNA sequence: TGTGCCAGCAGCCAACGGACAGTCCTGATCGGCTACACCTTC. It yields the protein CASSQRTVLIGYTF.

The rearrangement uses TRBV2 and TRBJ1-5, with D possibly matching TRBD1 (5 bases). CDR3 length: 15 amino acids. Trimming pared 6 bases from V and 0 bases from J, leaving 12 bases between. Germline CDR1 reads SNHLY; CDR2 reads FYNNEI. CDR3 nucleotide sequence: TGTGCCAGCAGCAGGGAAAGTATTAGCAATCAGCCCCAGCATTTT. It is translated as CASSRESISNQPQHF.

The chain employs TRBV4-1 and TRBJ2-1; no firm D call. Per the germline V gene, CDR1 is MGHRA and CDR2 is YSYEKL. Trimming removed 1 base at V and 4 bases at J, with 11 bases between. The CDR3 runs 15 residues. CDR3 DNA sequence: TGCGCCAGCAGCCAAGGGCGAAACAGTTACAATGAGCAGTTCTTC. Encoded protein: CASSQGRNSYNEQFF.